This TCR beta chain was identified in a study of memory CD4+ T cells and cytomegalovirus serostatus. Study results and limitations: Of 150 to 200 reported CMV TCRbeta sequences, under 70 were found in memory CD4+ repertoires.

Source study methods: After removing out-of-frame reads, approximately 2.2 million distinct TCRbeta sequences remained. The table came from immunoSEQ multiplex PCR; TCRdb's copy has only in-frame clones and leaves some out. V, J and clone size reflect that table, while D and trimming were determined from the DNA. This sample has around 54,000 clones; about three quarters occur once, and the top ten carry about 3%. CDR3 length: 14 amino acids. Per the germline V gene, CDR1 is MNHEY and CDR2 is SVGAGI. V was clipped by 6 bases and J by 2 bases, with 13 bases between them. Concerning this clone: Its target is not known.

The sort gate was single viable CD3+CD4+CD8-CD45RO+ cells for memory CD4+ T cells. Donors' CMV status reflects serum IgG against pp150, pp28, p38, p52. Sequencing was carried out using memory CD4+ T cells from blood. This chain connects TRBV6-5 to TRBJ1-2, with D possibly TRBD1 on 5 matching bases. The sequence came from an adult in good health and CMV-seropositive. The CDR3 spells CASRETGSNYGYTF. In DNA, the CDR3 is TGTGCCAGCAGGGAAACAGGAAGCAACTATGGCTACACCTTC.